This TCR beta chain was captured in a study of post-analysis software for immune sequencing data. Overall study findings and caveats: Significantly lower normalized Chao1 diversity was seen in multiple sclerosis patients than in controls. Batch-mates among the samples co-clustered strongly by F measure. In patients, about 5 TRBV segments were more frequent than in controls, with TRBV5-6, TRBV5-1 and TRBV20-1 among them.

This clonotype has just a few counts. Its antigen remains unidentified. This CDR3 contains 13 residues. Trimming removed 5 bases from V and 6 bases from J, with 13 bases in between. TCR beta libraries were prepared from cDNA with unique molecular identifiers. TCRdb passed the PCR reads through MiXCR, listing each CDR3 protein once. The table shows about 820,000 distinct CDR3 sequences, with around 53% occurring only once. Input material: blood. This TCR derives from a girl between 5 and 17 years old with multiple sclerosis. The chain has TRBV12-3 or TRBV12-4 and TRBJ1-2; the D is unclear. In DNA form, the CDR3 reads TGTGCCAGCAGTCCAGGCGTATCAGATGGCTACACCTTC. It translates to CASSPGVSDGYTF.